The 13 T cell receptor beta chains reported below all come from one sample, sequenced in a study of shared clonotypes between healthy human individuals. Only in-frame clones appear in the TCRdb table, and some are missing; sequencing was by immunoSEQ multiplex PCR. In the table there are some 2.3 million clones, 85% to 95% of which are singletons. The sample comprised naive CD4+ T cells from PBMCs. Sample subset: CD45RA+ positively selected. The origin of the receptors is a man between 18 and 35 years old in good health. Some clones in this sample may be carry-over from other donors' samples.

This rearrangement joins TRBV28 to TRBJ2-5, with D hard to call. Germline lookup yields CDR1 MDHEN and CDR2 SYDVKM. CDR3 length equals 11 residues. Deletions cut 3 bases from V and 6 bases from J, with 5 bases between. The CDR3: CASSFGQTQYF. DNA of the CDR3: TGTGCCAGCAGTTTTGGGCAGACCCAGTACTTC.

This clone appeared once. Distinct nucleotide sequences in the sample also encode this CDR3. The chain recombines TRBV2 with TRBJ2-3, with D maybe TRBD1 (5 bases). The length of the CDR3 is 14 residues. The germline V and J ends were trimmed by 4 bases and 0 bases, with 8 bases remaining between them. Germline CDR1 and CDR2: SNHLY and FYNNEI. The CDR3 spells CASSVGVSTDTQYF. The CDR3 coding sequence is TGTGCCAGCAGTGTAGGGGTGAGCACAGATACGCAGTATTTT. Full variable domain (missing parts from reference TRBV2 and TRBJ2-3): EPEVTQTPSHQVTQMGQEVILRCVPISNHLYFYWYRQILGQKVEFLVSFYNNEISEKSEIFDDQFSVERPDGSNFTLKIRSTKLEDSAMYFCASSVGVSTDTQYFGPGTRLTVL.

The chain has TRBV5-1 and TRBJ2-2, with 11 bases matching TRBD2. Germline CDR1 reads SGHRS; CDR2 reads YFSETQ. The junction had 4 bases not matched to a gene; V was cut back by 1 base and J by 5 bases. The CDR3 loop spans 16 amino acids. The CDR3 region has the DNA TGCGCCAGCAGCTTGTTAGGGACTAGCGGTACCGGGGAGCTGTTTTTT. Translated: CASSLLGTSGTGELFF.

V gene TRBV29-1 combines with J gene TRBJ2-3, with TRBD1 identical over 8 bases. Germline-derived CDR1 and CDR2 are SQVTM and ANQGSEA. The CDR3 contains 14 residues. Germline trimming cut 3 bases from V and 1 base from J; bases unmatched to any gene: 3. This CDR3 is CSVESQGGTDTQYF. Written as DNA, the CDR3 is TGCAGCGTTGAGTCACAGGGGGGCACAGATACGCAGTATTTT.

CDR3 bases: TGTGCCAGCAGTTACTGGACTAGCGGGTACAATGAGCAGTTCTTC. It yields the protein CASSYWTSGYNEQFF. This chain links TRBV6-6 with TRBJ2-1; 11 nucleotides agree with TRBD2. In germline, CDR1 is MNHNY, CDR2 SVGAGI (reference sequence). Trimming at V came to 1 base and at J to 4 bases, leaving 0 bases not matched to a gene. The length of the CDR3 is 15 residues.

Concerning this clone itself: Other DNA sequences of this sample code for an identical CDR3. CDR3 bases: TGCAGCGTGGGAGGACTAGCGGGTGGCCCGGGGACCGGGGAGCTGTTTTTT. Protein product: CSVGGLAGGPGTGELFF. This chain connects TRBV29-1 to TRBJ2-2, with TRBD2 matching over 11 bases. The V segment lost 6 bases and the J segment 5 bases; nucleotides outside the gene matches: 14. Germline V gene sequence: CDR1 SQVTM, CDR2 ANQGSEA. The CDR3 consists of 17 residues.

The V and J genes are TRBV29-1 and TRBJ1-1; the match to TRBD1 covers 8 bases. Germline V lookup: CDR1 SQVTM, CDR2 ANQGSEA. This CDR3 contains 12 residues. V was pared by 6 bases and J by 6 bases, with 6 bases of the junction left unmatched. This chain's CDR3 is CSVDRAGAEAFF. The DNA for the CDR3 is TGCAGCGTGGACAGGGCGGGGGCTGAAGCTTTCTTT.

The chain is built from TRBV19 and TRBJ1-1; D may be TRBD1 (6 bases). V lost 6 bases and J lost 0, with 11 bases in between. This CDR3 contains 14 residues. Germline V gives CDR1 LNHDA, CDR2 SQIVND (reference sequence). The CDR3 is CASSQQGMNTEAFF. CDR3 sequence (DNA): TGTGCCAGTAGCCAACAGGGCATGAACACTGAAGCTTTCTTT.

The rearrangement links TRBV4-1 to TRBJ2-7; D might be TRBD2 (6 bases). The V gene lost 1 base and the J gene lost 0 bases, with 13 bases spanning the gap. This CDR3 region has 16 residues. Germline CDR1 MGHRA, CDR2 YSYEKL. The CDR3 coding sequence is TGCGCCAGCAGCCAAGTTCCGGGACTGCCCTCCTACGAGCAGTACTTC. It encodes CASSQVPGLPSYEQYF.

CDR3 bases: TGTGCAGCGTCGTGGACAGGCGGAGGCTACACCTTC. Its protein is CAASWTGGGYTF. The rearrangement links TRBV28 to TRBJ1-2, with 7 bases that match TRBD1. Germline V CDR1 and CDR2: MDHEN, SYDVKM. The CDR3 totals 12 residues.

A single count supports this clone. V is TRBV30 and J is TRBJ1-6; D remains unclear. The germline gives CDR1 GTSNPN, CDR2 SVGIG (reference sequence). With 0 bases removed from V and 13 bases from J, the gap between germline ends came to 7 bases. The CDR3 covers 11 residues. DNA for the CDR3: TGTGCCTGGAGTGTTCACTCCCCCCTCCACTTT. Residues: CAWSVHSPLHF.

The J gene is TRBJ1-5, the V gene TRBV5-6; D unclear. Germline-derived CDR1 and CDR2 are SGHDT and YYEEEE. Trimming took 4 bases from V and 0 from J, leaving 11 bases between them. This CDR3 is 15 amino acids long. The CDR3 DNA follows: TGTGCCAGCAGCCGCTGGACTGATAGCAATCAGCCCCAGCATTTT. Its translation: CASSRWTDSNQPQHF.

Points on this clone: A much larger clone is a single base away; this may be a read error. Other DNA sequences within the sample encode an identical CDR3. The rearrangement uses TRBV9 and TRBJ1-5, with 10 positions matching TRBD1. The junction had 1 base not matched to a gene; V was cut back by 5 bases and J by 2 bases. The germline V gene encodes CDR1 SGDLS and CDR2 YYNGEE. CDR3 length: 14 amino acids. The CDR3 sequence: CASSGTGGNQPQHF. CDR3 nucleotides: TGTGCCAGCAGTGGGACAGGGGGCAATCAGCCCCAGCATTTT.